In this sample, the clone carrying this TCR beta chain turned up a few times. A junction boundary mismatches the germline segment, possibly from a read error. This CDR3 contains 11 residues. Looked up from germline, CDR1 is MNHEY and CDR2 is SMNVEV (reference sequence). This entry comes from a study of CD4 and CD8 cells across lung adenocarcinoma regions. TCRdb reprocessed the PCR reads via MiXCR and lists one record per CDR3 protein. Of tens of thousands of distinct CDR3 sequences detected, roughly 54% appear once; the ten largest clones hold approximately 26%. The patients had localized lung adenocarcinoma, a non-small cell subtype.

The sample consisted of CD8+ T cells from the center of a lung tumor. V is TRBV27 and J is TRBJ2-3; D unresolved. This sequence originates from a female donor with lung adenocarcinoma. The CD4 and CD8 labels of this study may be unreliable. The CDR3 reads CAGRPQETQYF. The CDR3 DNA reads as TGTGCCGGCCGTCCTCAAGAGACCCAGTACTTT.